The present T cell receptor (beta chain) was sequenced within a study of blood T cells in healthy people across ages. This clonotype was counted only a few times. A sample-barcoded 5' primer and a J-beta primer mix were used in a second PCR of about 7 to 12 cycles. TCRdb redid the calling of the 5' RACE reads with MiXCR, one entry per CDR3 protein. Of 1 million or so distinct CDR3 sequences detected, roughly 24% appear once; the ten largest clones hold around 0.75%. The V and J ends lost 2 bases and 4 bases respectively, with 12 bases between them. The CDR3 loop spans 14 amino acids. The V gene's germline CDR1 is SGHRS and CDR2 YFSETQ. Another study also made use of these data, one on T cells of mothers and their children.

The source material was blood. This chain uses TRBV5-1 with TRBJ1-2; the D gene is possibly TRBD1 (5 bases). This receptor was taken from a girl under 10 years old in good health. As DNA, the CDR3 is TGCGCCAGCAGCTTAGCGATGACAGTCTATGGCTACACCTTC. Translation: CASSLAMTVYGYTF. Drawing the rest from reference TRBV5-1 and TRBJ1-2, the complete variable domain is KAGVTQTPRYLIKTRGQQVTLSCSPISGHRSVSWYQQTPGQGLQFLFEYFSETQRNKGNFPGRFSGRQFSNSRSEMNVSTLELGDSALYLCASSLAMTVYGYTFGSGTRLTVV.